The 26 T cell receptor beta chains reported below all come from one sample, sequenced in a study of blood T cell repertoires in COVID-19. Method: immunoSEQ multiplex PCR; TCRdb's copy keeps in-frame clones and lacks some. The sample shows a few hundred thousand clones, roughly four fifths of them seen only once. Input material: PBMCs or T cells enriched from blood (not recorded which). These receptors were obtained from a woman between 50 and 59 years old who had recovered from COVID-19.

This clone was found a few times. The rearrangement joins TRBV30 to TRBJ1-5; possibly TRBD1 for D (6 bases). There are 14 residues in the CDR3. Germline assignment: CDR1 GTSNPN and CDR2 SVGIG (reference sequence). V dropped 0 bases and J dropped 3 bases, with 9 bases sitting between them. CDR3 nucleotides: TGTGCCTGGAGTGTAGGACAGTTCAATCAGCCCCAGCATTTT. Translating gives CAWSVGQFNQPQHF.

The rearrangement links TRBV10-3 to TRBJ2-3, with 7 bases aligning to TRBD1. CDR1 is ENHRY, CDR2 SYGVKD, per germline. V lost 10 bases, J lost 5 bases, and 3 bases stayed unmatched. The CDR3 totals 11 residues. DNA of the CDR3: TGTGCCACCTACAGGGGAGATACGCAGTATTTT. Protein: CATYRGDTQYF.

The chain is built from TRBV9 and TRBJ2-5; possible D gene TRBD1, 6 bases. CDR1 SGDLS and CDR2 YYNGEE come from the germline V gene. V was pared by 0 bases and J by 5 bases, with 11 bases between. The CDR3 runs 14 residues. DNA for the CDR3: TGTGCCAGCAGCGTAGACAGGGCAGGCGAGACCCAGTACTTC. Translated, it gives CASSVDRAGETQYF. Drawing the rest from reference TRBV9 and TRBJ2-5, the complete variable domain is DSGVTQTPKHLITATGQRVTLRCSPRSGDLSVYWYQQSLDQGLQFLIQYYNGEERAKGNILERFSAQQFPDLHSELNLSSLELGDSALYFCASSVDRAGETQYFGPGTRLLVL.

This clone has a handful of counts. This rearrangement joins TRBV2 to TRBJ2-7; TRBD1 is a possible D gene (5 bases). There are 13 residues in the CDR3. Germline V gene data show CDR1 as SNHLY and CDR2 as FYNNEI. V was pared by 6 bases and J by 0 bases, with 9 bases between. The CDR3 reads CASSRQSSYEQYF. CDR3 in DNA: TGTGCCAGCAGCCGACAGTCCTCCTACGAGCAGTACTTC.

The V call is TRBV7-2, the J call TRBJ1-2; D is unclear. V lost 5 bases and J lost 4, with 20 bases in between. This CDR3 comprises 16 residues. Germline V CDR1 and CDR2: SGHTA, FQGNSA. The CDR3 DNA follows: TGTGCCAGCAGCCCTATTACTGGGCCCCCCTCCTATGGCTACACCTTC. Translated: CASSPITGPPSYGYTF.

The rearrangement links TRBV6-5 to TRBJ2-1, with 10 bases fitting TRBD2. This CDR3 region has 12 residues. Germline V CDR1 and CDR2: MNHEY, SVGAGI. The V and J ends lost 7 bases and 15 bases, in that order; junction bases with no gene match: 9. The CDR3 sequence: CASTSGGGVPFF. CDR3 DNA: TGTGCCAGCACTAGCGGGGGAGGAGTTCCGTTCTTC.

V usage is TRBV28 and J usage is TRBJ1-3; TRBD1 matches at 9 bases. The junction had 2 bases not matched to a gene; V was cut back by 5 bases and J by 3 bases. This CDR3 has 14 amino acids. Per germline, CDR1 MDHEN and CDR2 SYDVKM. The CDR3 loop reads CASSTGGYGNTIYF. CDR3 DNA: TGTGCCAGCAGTACAGGGGGCTATGGAAACACCATATATTTT.

V usage is TRBV4-3 and J usage is TRBJ2-2; 8 positions agree with TRBD1. V shed 4 bases, J shed 3 bases, and the junction held 1 base outside the gene matches. The CDR3 contains 14 residues. The germline gives CDR1 LGHNA, CDR2 YSLEER. Here the CDR3 DNA reads TGCGCCAGCAGCCCGACAGGGGACACCGGGGAGCTGTTTTTT. As protein: CASSPTGDTGELFF.

The CDR3 here is CASSLDPGTYEQYF. CDR3 coding DNA: TGCGCCAGCAGCTTGGATCCAGGGACCTACGAGCAGTACTTC. The chain is built from TRBV5-1 and TRBJ2-7, with D maybe TRBD1 (5 bases). Trimming pared 0 bases from V and 2 bases from J, leaving 9 bases between. Germline V gene lookup returns CDR1 SGHRS and CDR2 YFSETQ. The CDR3 has 14 amino acids.

Concerning this clone: The sample carries other DNA sequences with the same CDR3. The genes are TRBV20-1 and TRBJ1-2, with unresolved D. This CDR3 comprises 11 residues. Germline CDR1 DFQATT, CDR2 SNEGSKA (reference sequence). The V and J ends lost 1 base and 8 bases respectively, with 8 bases between them. The CDR3 bases are TGCAGTGCTAGAGCGGGGTACGGCTACACCTTC. Its protein product is CSARAGYGYTF.

This clone has just a few counts. This chain uses TRBV7-9 with TRBJ2-7; D is undetermined. This CDR3 contains 16 residues. V was clipped by 4 bases and J by 4 bases, with 20 bases between them. Germline assignment: CDR1 SEHNR and CDR2 FQNEAQ (reference sequence). The CDR3 sequence: CASSSPSGFTRYEQYF. The CDR3, as DNA: TGTGCCAGCAGCTCTCCCTCCGGGTTTACCCGATACGAGCAGTACTTC.

This rearrangement joins TRBV7-9 to TRBJ1-4, with unresolved D. The CDR3 has 15 amino acids. Trimming stripped 5 bases from V and 5 bases from J, with 15 bases between. Per the germline V gene, CDR1 is SEHNR and CDR2 is FQNEAQ (reference sequence). The CDR3 coding sequence is TGTGCCAGCAGCACCCCGACCCTGACAAATGAAAAACTGTTTTTT. Residues: CASSTPTLTNEKLFF.

The chain recombines TRBV7-2 with TRBJ2-1; possible D gene TRBD1, 5 bases. This CDR3 is built from 15 residues. V dropped 5 bases and J dropped 0 bases, with 11 bases sitting between them. Germline V lookup: CDR1 SGHTA, CDR2 FQGNSA. The CDR3 bases are TGTGCCAGCAGCCATAGACAGTCCTCCTACAATGAGCAGTTCTTC. This encodes CASSHRQSSYNEQFF.

The chain is built from TRBV13 and TRBJ2-5, with D tentatively TRBD2 (6 bases). Trimming cost V 6 bases and J 4 bases, with 15 bases left between them. Germline V lookup: CDR1 PRHDT, CDR2 FYEKMQ (reference sequence). This CDR3 has 14 residues. CDR3 region: CASSAGSRGETQYF. The DNA of the CDR3 is TGTGCCAGCAGTGCGGGGTCGCGAGGAGAGACCCAGTACTTC.

The rearrangement joins TRBV5-4 to TRBJ1-2; TRBD1 might be the D (6 bases). The V end was cut by 3 bases, the J end by 2 bases, with 11 bases between. The CDR3 is 14 residues long. CDR1 and CDR2 from the germline V gene are SGHNT and YYREEE (reference sequence). CDR3 in DNA: TGTGCCAGCAGCTCCCAAACAGGGAACTATGGCTACACCTTC. It codes for CASSSQTGNYGYTF.

The rearrangement uses TRBV14 and TRBJ2-2, with a tentative D call TRBD2 (6 bases). The CDR3 consists of 14 residues. Trimming stripped 3 bases from V and 3 bases from J, with 8 bases between. Per the germline V gene, CDR1 is SGHDN and CDR2 is FVKESK. DNA for the CDR3: TGTGCCAGCAGCCAGGGGACTTACACCGGGGAGCTGTTTTTT. It codes for CASSQGTYTGELFF.

The chain is built from TRBV11-2 and TRBJ2-1, with 11 bases matching TRBD2. The junction had 3 bases not matched to a gene; V was cut back by 5 bases and J by 3 bases. CDR3 length equals 15 residues. Per the germline V gene, CDR1 is SGHAT and CDR2 is FQNNGV. CDR3 coding DNA: TGTGCCAGCAGCGTTAGCGGGGGGGGCTACAATGAGCAGTTCTTC. Translating gives CASSVSGGGYNEQFF.

A few counts support this clone. The V gene is TRBV4-3, the J gene TRBJ2-2; D is undetermined. From germline, CDR1 is LGHNA and CDR2 YSLEER. The CDR3 runs to 16 residues. V lost 0 bases, J lost 1 base, and 9 bases lay in between. For the CDR3, the DNA is TGCGCCAGCAGCCAAGATACAGCCCTGAACACCGGGGAGCTGTTTTTT. Translation gives CASSQDTALNTGELFF.

The CDR3 sequence is CASSSSGSSYEQYF. The CDR3 coding sequence is TGTGCCAGCAGCTCTAGCGGGAGCTCCTACGAGCAGTACTTC. The chain carries TRBV6-5 and TRBJ2-7, with TRBD2 matching 10 bases. This CDR3 has 14 amino acids. V gave up 6 bases and J gave up 0 bases; unmatched junction bases: 2. The germline V gene encodes CDR1 MNHEY and CDR2 SVGAGI.

This clone was seen a handful of times. The genes are TRBV19 and TRBJ1-5, with D perhaps TRBD1 (5 bases). V gave up 7 bases and J gave up 7 bases, with 17 bases separating them. This CDR3 region has 14 residues. CDR1 is LNHDA and CDR2 is SQIVND in the germline V gene (reference sequence). The CDR3 region has the DNA TGTGCCAGTACCCTTCGGACATTGTGGCAGCCCCAGCATTTT. Amino acids: CASTLRTLWQPQHF.

CDR3 coding DNA: TGTGCCAGCAGCTCATCCGGGGGACCCTACGAGCAGTACTTC. Translated, it gives CASSSSGGPYEQYF. The chain is built from TRBV27 and TRBJ2-7; a weak D match, TRBD2 (6 bases). Germline CDR1 reads MNHEY; CDR2 reads SMNVEV (reference sequence). V was cut by 6 bases and J by 2 bases, with 14 bases left in between. This CDR3 region has 14 residues.

CDR3 sequence reads: CASSFGQPYGYTF. The CDR3 bases are TGTGCCAGCAGCTTCGGACAACCCTATGGCTACACCTTC. The V and J genes are TRBV7-2 and TRBJ1-2; D is possibly TRBD1 (5 bases). Germline V lookup: CDR1 SGHTA, CDR2 FQGNSA. Trimming stripped 3 bases from V and 4 bases from J, with 9 bases between. This CDR3 region has 13 residues.

The sample holds a few counts of this clone. The J gene is TRBJ2-2, the V gene TRBV6-4, with a weak D call TRBD1 (6 bases). CDR3 size: 14 residues. V gave up 4 bases and J gave up 6 bases, with 12 bases separating them. Germline assignment: CDR1 MRHNA and CDR2 SNTAGT. The CDR3 here is CASSAAGAAGELFF. In DNA form, the CDR3 reads TGTGCCAGCAGTGCCGCAGGGGCCGCCGGGGAGCTGTTTTTT.

This clone occurred once. The chain recombines TRBV7-2 with TRBJ1-1; D is possibly TRBD1 (5 bases). Germline CDR1 reads SGHTA; CDR2 reads FQGNSA. The V end lost 2 bases, the J end lost 4 bases, and 11 bases lay between the germline ends. The CDR3 is made up of 14 amino acids. CDR3 bases: TGTGCCAGCAGCTTATCAGGGAGGGGCACTGAAGCTTTCTTT. It specifies CASSLSGRGTEAFF.

The rearrangement uses TRBV5-1 and TRBJ1-4, with a possible D match to TRBD1 (5 bases). The ends were cut back, 0 bases at V and 0 bases at J, with 9 bases in the middle. Germline V lookup: CDR1 SGHRS, CDR2 YFSETQ. CDR3 length: 16 residues. The CDR3, as DNA: TGCGCCAGCAGCTTGGTAACGGGGGCAACTAATGAAAAACTGTTTTTT. Protein product: CASSLVTGATNEKLFF. The whole variable domain, remainder taken from reference TRBV5-1 and TRBJ1-4, is KAGVTQTPRYLIKTRGQQVTLSCSPISGHRSVSWYQQTPGQGLQFLFEYFSETQRNKGNFPGRFSGRQFSNSRSEMNVSTLELGDSALYLCASSLVTGATNEKLFFGSGTQLSVL.

The rearrangement joins TRBV11-3 to TRBJ2-7, with D uncertain. The CDR3 loop spans 16 amino acids. Germline-derived CDR1 and CDR2 are SGHNT and YENEEA. V was shortened by 0 bases and J by 7 bases, with 19 bases between the two germline ends. CDR3 amino acids: CASSLDLSGLPGEQYF. CDR3 DNA: TGTGCCAGCAGCTTAGATCTTTCAGGCCTTCCTGGTGAGCAGTACTTC.